The 9 T cell receptor beta chains in this list originate from one sample, sequenced in a study of immune cell composition in non-small cell lung cancer. Some clones are missing from TCRdb's copy, which holds only in-frame ones; the method was immunoSEQ multiplex PCR. Altogether about 8,000 clones are present, just under 70% being singletons, with the ten largest covering under 8.5%. Input material: lung tumor tissue. Source of these receptors: a human donor with non-small cell lung cancer.

This clone showed up just a few times. The V and J genes are TRBV4-1 and TRBJ2-5; 15 nucleotides agree with TRBD2. Per germline, CDR1 MGHRA and CDR2 YSYEKL. CDR3 length: 16 residues. V lost 2 bases to trimming and J lost 4 bases; unmatched junction nucleotides: 2. For the CDR3, the DNA is TGCGCCAGCAGCCAAAGGACTAGCGGGAGGGGAGAGACCCAGTACTTC. Protein sequence: CASSQRTSGRGETQYF.

The chain carries TRBV5-1 and TRBJ2-7; TRBD2 matches at 10 bases. The CDR3 is 18 amino acids. V was clipped by 0 bases and J by 2 bases; unmatched bases: 11. Looked up from germline, CDR1 is SGHRS and CDR2 is YFSETQ. CDR3 loop: CASSLVASGSTFPYEQYF. The CDR3 nucleotides read TGCGCCAGCAGCTTGGTGGCTAGCGGGAGCACCTTCCCCTACGAGCAGTACTTC.

The rearrangement joins TRBV5-1 to TRBJ2-3, with D uncertain. V lost 0 bases and J lost 0, with 8 bases in between. CDR1 SGHRS and CDR2 YFSETQ come from the germline V gene. CDR3 length: 15 residues. The CDR3 bases are TGCGCCAGCAGCTTGGAGAGCGCAAGCACAGATACGCAGTATTTT. It encodes CASSLESASTDTQYF.

J is TRBJ1-5 and V is TRBV30, with TRBD1 identical over 7 bases. The trim removed 4 bases at V and 0 bases at J, leaving 24 bases unmatched. CDR3 length equals 21 residues. The germline V gene encodes CDR1 GTSNPN and CDR2 SVGIG (reference sequence). The CDR3 protein is CAWTPIPRQGGHQNSNQPQHF. CDR3 nucleotides: TGTGCCTGGACCCCCATCCCCCGACAGGGTGGACACCAGAATAGCAATCAGCCCCAGCATTTT.

The chain carries TRBV30 and TRBJ2-3; perhaps TRBD2 as D (5 bases). V was pared by 1 base and J by 1 base, with 9 bases between. CDR3 length: 14 amino acids. Germline-derived CDR1 and CDR2 are GTSNPN and SVGIG (reference sequence). CDR3 sequence reads: CAWSAGSGTDTQYF. The CDR3 nucleotides read TGTGCCTGGAGTGCGGGGAGCGGCACAGATACGCAGTATTTT.

The chain recombines TRBV27 with TRBJ2-5, with D possibly matching TRBD1 (5 bases). Germline CDR1 reads MNHEY; CDR2 reads SMNVEV (reference sequence). V shed 6 bases and J shed 3 bases, with 11 bases lying between them. The CDR3 has 13 amino acids. This CDR3 is CASSRQGEETQYF. CDR3 nucleotides: TGTGCCAGCAGCCGTCAGGGCGAAGAGACCCAGTACTTC.

V is TRBV5-1 and J is TRBJ2-7; 8 bases agree with TRBD1. J lost 0 bases, V lost 2 bases, and 7 bases had no gene match. CDR3 length equals 16 residues. CDR1 and CDR2 (germline): SGHRS, YFSETQ. The CDR3 DNA sequence: TGCGCCAGCAGCTTCTCCGGACAGGGAAGCTCCTACGAGCAGTACTTC. Residues: CASSFSGQGSSYEQYF.

The chain uses TRBV5-1 and TRBJ2-3, with TRBD2 as a possible D gene (7 bases). Trimming removed 2 bases at V and 6 bases at J, with 22 bases between. Germline CDR1 SGHRS, CDR2 YFSETQ. The CDR3 totals 17 residues. The CDR3 sequence is CASSFSRRGRTADTQYF. The CDR3 bases are TGCGCCAGCAGCTTCTCCCGGCGGGGGCGGACCGCGGATACGCAGTATTTT.

The CDR3 loop reads CASSASVRQGSYGYTF. The CDR3 nucleotides read TGTGCCAGCAGCGCTTCTGTGAGACAGGGATCATATGGCTACACCTTC. J is TRBJ1-2 and V is TRBV9; 7 bases match TRBD1. The V segment lost 3 bases and the J segment 5 bases; nucleotides outside the gene matches: 13. CDR1 and CDR2 from the germline V gene are SGDLS and YYNGEE. The CDR3 spans 16 residues.